The 30 T cell receptor beta chains presented below share a single source sample, sequenced in a study of Graves' ophthalmopathy and Graves' hyperthyroidism. RNA transcripts served as template for amplifying TCR beta CDR3 sequences. HTBI primers were used in a first-round RT-PCR, which preceded a second-round multiplex PCR. Each CDR3 protein gets one entry after TCRdb re-called the multiplex PCR reads with MiXCR. This sample has over a million distinct CDR3 sequences, with 35% to 45% found just once. The material sequenced was peripheral blood or thyroid tissue (not recorded which). The receptors were gathered from an adult man with Graves' hyperthyroidism.

The chain recombines TRBV15 with TRBJ2-7, with a tentative D call TRBD1 (5 bases). The V gene's germline CDR1 is LNHNV and CDR2 YYDKDF (reference sequence). V was shortened by 5 bases and J by 4 bases, with 18 bases between the two germline ends. This CDR3 has 15 residues. The CDR3 reads CATSPQTRQKYEQYF. DNA for the CDR3: TGTGCCACCAGCCCCCAAACCAGACAGAAATACGAGCAGTACTTC.

Of note for this clonotype: Germline is not matched at one junction end, which may reflect a read error. This chain links TRBV7-9 with TRBJ2-2; D might be TRBD2 (5 bases). In germline, CDR1 is SEHNR, CDR2 FQNEAQ (reference sequence). This CDR3 has 13 amino acids. The DNA for the CDR3 is TGTGCCAGCAGCGGCACCTGGACCGGGGAGCTGGTTTTT. Protein: CASSGTWTGELVF.

This clonotype was detected many times. V usage is TRBV7-9 and J usage is TRBJ2-5; 12 bases line up with TRBD2. Germline V gene sequence: CDR1 SEHNR, CDR2 FQNEAQ (reference sequence). The CDR3 runs to 13 residues. Unmatched junction bases numbered 4, after V lost 11 bases and J lost 3 bases. CDR3 region: CAGRLAGEETQYF. Here the CDR3 DNA reads TGTGCCGGAAGACTAGCGGGGGAAGAGACCCAGTACTTC. The full variable domain, its missing parts supplied by reference TRBV7-9 and TRBJ2-5, is DTGVSQNPRHKITKRGQNVTFRCDPISEHNRLYWYRQTLGQGPEFLTYFQNEAQLEKSRLLSDRFSAERPKGSFSTLEIQRTEQGDSAMYLCAGRLAGEETQYFGPGTRLLVL.

This clonotype was seen ten or more times. V gene TRBV7-9 combines with J gene TRBJ1-1; unclear D gene. Trimming pared 5 bases from V and 1 base from J, leaving 14 bases between. Per the germline V gene, CDR1 is SEHNR and CDR2 is FQNEAQ (reference sequence). CDR3 length: 15 residues. The CDR3 here is CASSPIPAENTEAFF. DNA for the CDR3: TGTGCCAGCAGCCCCATCCCGGCGGAGAACACTGAAGCTTTCTTT.

V is TRBV5-5 and J is TRBJ1-2; D unresolved. Germline V gene lookup returns CDR1 SGHKS and CDR2 YYEKEE (reference sequence). Trimming left V 1 base short and J 8 bases short, with 12 bases between. The CDR3 runs 13 residues. CDR3 nucleotides: TGTGCCAGCAGCTTGCCGACGTCTCCCGGCTACACCTTC. This sequence encodes CASSLPTSPGYTF.

This clonotype was seen a few times. The genes are TRBV4-3 and TRBJ1-2; TRBD1 is a possible D gene (6 bases). The length of the CDR3 is 16 residues. The V end lost 0 bases, the J end lost 1 base, and 12 bases lay between the germline ends. Germline values: CDR1 LGHNA, CDR2 YSLEER. Written as DNA, the CDR3 is TGCGCCAGCAGCCAAGATTTCACAGGGCATAACTATGGCTACACCTTC. Protein product: CASSQDFTGHNYGYTF.

Ten or more counts support this clonotype. The junction departs from germline at one end; a sequencing error may be responsible. The chain joins TRBV7-2 to TRBJ1-2; no clear D gene. Germline CDR1 is SGHTA and CDR2 is FQGNSA. The CDR3 extends over 12 amino acids. The CDR3 DNA reads TGTGCCAGCAGCTTAGCTCTGGAGACTCTCTCCTTC. This sequence encodes CASSLALETLSF.

The rearrangement joins TRBV15 to TRBJ2-5; TRBD1 aligns across 9 bases. This CDR3 region has 16 residues. Germline values: CDR1 LNHNV, CDR2 YYDKDF (reference sequence). Losses at the gene ends were 5 bases for V and 1 base for J; bases not matched to a gene: 8. CDR3 protein: CATSGGTGLAQETQYF. CDR3 coding DNA: TGTGCCACCAGCGGGGGGACAGGGCTAGCCCAAGAGACCCAGTACTTC.

This clonotype was seen at least ten times. The chain combines TRBV25-1 with TRBJ1-4, with 8 positions matching TRBD1. V shed 7 bases, J shed 7 bases, and the junction held 2 bases outside the gene matches. Germline V gene sequence: CDR1 MGHDK, CDR2 SYGVNS. This CDR3 contains 12 residues. The CDR3 DNA follows: TGTGCCAGCACTGGGACAGGTGAAAAACTGTTTTTT. Protein sequence: CASTGTGEKLFF.

J is TRBJ2-2 and V is TRBV2; D gene unclear. V was clipped by 8 bases and J by 2 bases, with 18 bases between them. Per germline, CDR1 SNHLY and CDR2 FYNNEI. The CDR3 has 16 amino acids. CDR3 in DNA: TGTGCCAGCCGACCCCTGGACCCACGAAACACCGGGGAGCTGTTTTTT. Residues: CASRPLDPRNTGELFF.

Concerning this clonotype itself: The junction departs from the called germline gene at one end, perhaps through a read error. The chain has TRBV10-2 and TRBJ2-7; 8 bases fit TRBD1. The V gene's germline CDR1 is WSHSY and CDR2 SAAADI. The CDR3 is 17 amino acids. Written as DNA, the CDR3 is TGTGCCAGCAGACCCGGACAGGGCAGAATAACCTCCTACGGGCAGTACTTC. Translated, it gives CASRPGQGRITSYGQYF.

This clonotype was found a few times. The chain uses TRBV25-1 and TRBJ1-2, with a weak D call TRBD1 (5 bases). The V gene's germline CDR1 is MGHDK and CDR2 SYGVNS. The germline V and J ends were trimmed by 8 bases and 8 bases, with 12 bases remaining between them. The CDR3 length is 11 residues. The CDR3 nucleotides are TGTGCCAGCGGCGTAGGGGACGGCTACACCTTC. Protein product: CASGVGDGYTF.

The sample holds many counts of this clonotype. The rearrangement uses TRBV10-2 and TRBJ2-5; D gene unclear. Per germline, CDR1 WSHSY and CDR2 SAAADI. V dropped 8 bases and J dropped 5 bases, with 6 bases sitting between them. CDR3 length equals 10 residues. CDR3 loop: CASQAETQYF. CDR3 in DNA: TGCGCCAGCCAGGCGGAGACCCAGTACTTC.

The chain employs TRBV10-3 and TRBJ1-1; D remains ambiguous. CDR1 and CDR2 from the germline V gene are ENHRY and SYGVKD. Trimming took 5 bases from V and 0 from J, leaving 16 bases between them. The CDR3 runs to 16 residues. The CDR3 nucleotides read TGTGCCATCAGTTACTTATCGGGCAGAATGAACACTGAAGCTTTCTTT. Translated: CAISYLSGRMNTEAFF.

This clonotype has a count of ten or more. The J gene is TRBJ1-5, the V gene TRBV2; maybe TRBD1 (5 bases). The CDR3 has 13 residues. V lost 6 bases and J lost 7, with 13 bases in between. In germline, CDR1 is SNHLY, CDR2 FYNNEI. The CDR3 bases are TGTGCCAGCAGGGCATCCGAGGGGCAGCCCCAGCATTTT. Its protein is CASRASEGQPQHF.

Comment on this clonotype: A much larger clone is a single base away; this may be a read error. The chain carries TRBV10-2 and TRBJ2-7; D gene unclear. This CDR3 region has 16 residues. Germline values: CDR1 WSHSY, CDR2 SAAADI. The V end lost 0 bases, the J end lost 6 bases, and 18 bases lay between the germline ends. CDR3 in amino acids: CASSESQGLIPGEQYF. The CDR3 nucleotides read TGCGCCAGCAGTGAGTCGCAAGGCCTCATTCCCGGCGAGCAGTACTTC.

Only a few counts were recorded for this clonotype. This chain uses TRBV15 with TRBJ1-4; 7 nucleotides match TRBD1. Germline lookup yields CDR1 LNHNV and CDR2 YYDKDF (reference sequence). The junction had 6 bases not matched to a gene; V was cut back by 5 bases and J by 0 bases. This CDR3 comprises 16 residues. The CDR3 DNA follows: TGTGCCACCAGCTGGGACAGACCGTCAACTAATGAAAAACTGTTTTTT. This codes for CATSWDRPSTNEKLFF.

In the case of this clonotype: This may arise from a read error, as a much more abundant clone is one base away. The rearrangement links TRBV11-2 to TRBJ1-1; a possible D gene is TRBD1 (6 bases). CDR3 size: 15 residues. Germline CDR1 SGHAT, CDR2 FQNNGV. This chain's CDR3 is CANSLSRGRYTEAFF. CDR3 nucleotide sequence: TGTGCCAACAGCTTAAGCAGGGGTCGGTACACTGAAGCTTTCTTT.

In this sample, this clonotype turned up many times. The chain joins TRBV19 to TRBJ1-1; 7 nucleotides line up with TRBD1. The CDR3 spans 14 residues. CDR1 is LNHDA and CDR2 is SQIVND in the germline V gene (reference sequence). V dropped 7 bases and J dropped 5; count of bases not matched to a gene: 10. Written as DNA, the CDR3 is TGTGCCAGTACCAAACGGGACAGCAGGACTGAAGCTTTCTTT. It specifies CASTKRDSRTEAFF.

This clonotype was counted many times. The chain carries TRBV20-1 and TRBJ1-1; 7 bases are a match to TRBD1. Germline V gives CDR1 DFQATT, CDR2 SNEGSKA (reference sequence). With V trimmed by 5 bases and J by 4 bases, 13 bases remained unmatched. This CDR3 has 15 amino acids. The CDR3 loop reads CSAPGTTGSGTEAFF. CDR3 nucleotide sequence: TGCAGTGCTCCGGGAACGACAGGGTCTGGCACTGAAGCTTTCTTT.

This clonotype was seen more than once but under ten times. In DNA, the CDR3 is TGCAGTCAACTGGGGGTCCAACCATACGAGCAGTACTTC. This encodes CSQLGVQPYEQYF. This sequence joins TRBV20-1 and TRBJ2-7; the D call may be TRBD1 or TRBD2 (5 bases each). V shed 8 bases and J shed 4 bases, with 18 bases lying between them. The CDR3 is made up of 13 amino acids. CDR1 and CDR2 (germline): DFQATT, SNEGSKA (reference sequence).

This clonotype was counted at least ten times. The chain is built from TRBV5-1 and TRBJ2-7; 7 bases are a match to TRBD1. The CDR3 has 14 amino acids. CDR1 and CDR2 (germline): SGHRS, YFSETQ. V shed 4 bases, J shed 4 bases, and the junction held 8 bases outside the gene matches. The chain's CDR3 is CASSADRKYYEQYF. The CDR3 DNA is TGCGCCAGCAGCGCGGACAGGAAATATTACGAGCAGTACTTC.

This chain links TRBV10-3 with TRBJ1-1, with D maybe TRBD1 (5 bases). The V gene's germline CDR1 is ENHRY and CDR2 SYGVKD. The CDR3 totals 13 residues. With 2 bases removed from V and 3 bases from J, the gap between germline ends came to 7 bases. CDR3 coding DNA: TGTGCCATCAGTGAGCCGGGGCACACTGAAGCTTTCTTT. Its translation is CAISEPGHTEAFF.

This clonotype came up many times. V is TRBV10-2 and J is TRBJ1-5, with D perhaps matching TRBD1 (5 bases). CDR3 length: 13 residues. CDR1 WSHSY and CDR2 SAAADI come from the germline V gene. Trimming removed 1 base from V and 7 bases from J, with 8 bases in between. In DNA form, the CDR3 reads TGCGCCAGCAGTGAGTATGACAGCCAGCCCCAGCATTTT. Protein: CASSEYDSQPQHF.

In this sample, this clonotype turned up many times. The gene calls are TRBV20-1 and TRBJ1-1; possibly TRBD1 for D (5 bases). The germline CDR1 and CDR2 sequences are DFQATT and SNEGSKA (reference sequence). This CDR3 has 15 residues. V lost 3 bases and J lost 5, with 19 bases in between. Written as DNA, the CDR3 is TGCAGTGCTAGTCCACCATGGGTGGGGGTGACTGAAGCTTTCTTT. As protein: CSASPPWVGVTEAFF.

About this clonotype itself: The conserved phenylalanine or tryptophan normally closing the CDR3 is absent here, so this likely arose from a read error. The limits of the CDR3 on the DNA are not certain, so only TCRdb's listed CDR3 is given. J is TRBJ1-2 and V is TRBV10-3; the tabulated D call, TRBD1, remains unverified against the DNA. The germline V gene encodes CDR1 ENHRY and CDR2 SYGVKD. The CDR3 is 14 amino acids long, termini counted. CDR3 protein: CAISESPGLGGNTL.

This chain links TRBV11-2 with TRBJ2-5; 10 positions agree with TRBD2. Germline V gene lookup returns CDR1 SGHAT and CDR2 FQNNGV. The CDR3 has 14 residues. The trim removed 0 bases at V and 11 bases at J, leaving 6 bases unmatched. The CDR3 region has the DNA TGTGCCAGCAGCTTAGAAGCGGGAGGGCCTTCTCAGTACTTC. It specifies CASSLEAGGPSQYF.

This chain joins TRBV7-8 and TRBJ2-5; 10 bases are a match to TRBD2. The germline CDR1 and CDR2 sequences are SGHVS and FQNEAQ. Trimming removed 5 bases from V and 6 bases from J; junction bases left unmatched: 15. The CDR3 spans 17 residues. DNA for the CDR3: TGTGCCAGCAGCCCAACTAGCGGGACCCGAACTTGGAAGACCCAGTACTTC. Protein: CASSPTSGTRTWKTQYF. The full variable domain, with the rest looked up from reference TRBV7-8 and TRBJ2-5, is GAGVSQSPRYKVAKRGQDVALRCDPISGHVSLFWYQQALGQGPEFLTYFQNEAQLDKSGLPSDRFFAERPEGSVSTLKIQRTQQEDSAVYLCASSPTSGTRTWKTQYFGPGTRLLVL.

As to this clonotype: The conserved final phenylalanine or tryptophan is absent from the CDR3, which likely points to a read error. The gene calls are TRBV20-1 and TRBJ1-5; tentative D call: TRBD1 (5 bases). Looked up from germline, CDR1 is DFQATT and CDR2 is SNEGSKA (reference sequence). The ends were cut back, 1 base at V and 2 bases at J, with 15 bases in the middle. This CDR3 comprises 16 residues. This chain's CDR3 is CSARAGAQRGNQPQHG. Here the CDR3 DNA reads TGCAGTGCTAGAGCTGGGGCACAACGGGGCAATCAGCCCCAGCATGGT.

The chain combines TRBV10-3 with TRBJ2-5, with 8 nucleotides matching TRBD1. The length of the CDR3 is 13 residues. The V gene's germline CDR1 is ENHRY and CDR2 SYGVKD. Unmatched junction bases numbered 1, after V lost 4 bases and J lost 3 bases. DNA for the CDR3: TGTGCCATCAGTGTGGGACAGGAAGAGACCCAGTACTTC. It codes for CAISVGQEETQYF.